This T cell receptor beta chain was sequenced for a study of OX40 agonist ivuxolimab in advanced cancers. Notes on the research overall: Ivuxolimab was an agonistic, fully human IgG2 monoclonal antibody directed against OX40 (CD134), a costimulatory receptor. Intravenous ivuxolimab was administered to patients every 2 weeks at six dose levels: 0.01, 0.1, 0.3, 1.5, 3 and 10 mg/kg. Of the approximately 50 dose-escalation patients, hepatocellular carcinoma was present in about 20, melanoma in roughly 15, renal cell carcinoma in 9 and head and neck cancer in 9. Patients were allowed to have had prior anti-PD-1, anti-PD-L1 or anti-CTLA-4 therapy, and around 41% of the dose-escalation patients had previously received checkpoint inhibitors. The monotherapy dose-escalation portion (N of about 50 patients) of the phase I ivuxolimab trial is reported in the paper. The purpose of peripheral TCRbeta sequencing was to test whether ivuxolimab changed TCR sequence diversity and led to clonal T-cell expansion. Partial responses were achieved by three dose-escalation patients, of whom one had hepatocellular carcinoma and two had cutaneous melanoma. In the dose-escalation cohort, about four fifths of patients were male, and the mean age was around 65 years with a range of roughly 20 to 80.

Genomic DNA was isolated from the sorted cells so that the TCRbeta CDR3 region could be sequenced. TCRbeta CDR3 regions were sequenced using the immunoSEQ Assay. TCRdb limited this immuneACCESS table to in-frame rearrangements with V and J called. A share of clones is missing; checked studies link under half to unresolved V genes, and the rest is unexplained. This sample has tens of thousands of clones in its table, and more than 85% of those were observed once. 2% to 2.5% of the sample is in the top ten clones. Patients with autoimmune disease history or receiving systemic immunosuppression were excluded from the trial. Peripheral blood for TCR sequencing was collected from all dose cohorts at baseline, on cycle 4 day 1, and on cycle 7 day 1. Samples came from an open-label, multicenter, first-in-human phase I dose-escalation trial of ivuxolimab. The trial enrolled adults with locally advanced or metastatic head and neck squamous cell, hepatocellular, melanoma or renal cell carcinoma. Before TCR sequencing, CD4+ T cells and CD8+ T cells from peripheral blood were sorted into separate populations.

A note on this clone: Its antigen is unknown. Base qualities are missing; no much larger clone stands one base away.

Overall results and qualifications from the work: At doses of 0.1 to 3.0 mg/kg, clonal expansion of both CD4+ and CD8+ T cells in blood was seen between baseline and week 6. After ivuxolimab, more expanded clones were found on average in CD8+ T cells than in CD4+ T cells. Antigen specificity was not determined for the clonally expanded peripheral T cells. In partial responders in the 0.1-3.0 mg/kg groups, normalized peripheral clonal expansion was found to be among the lowest, especially among CD8+ T cells. Low levels of normalized T-cell clonal expansion were also seen in some nonresponding patients.

The sequence derives from an adult with an advanced solid tumor such as melanoma, head and neck, liver or kidney cancer. The material sequenced was CD4+ or CD8+ T cells sorted from blood, taken in a trial of the OX40 agonist ivuxolimab.

The nucleotide sequence is TGTGCCAGCAGTAGGTCCGCCACAGATACGCAGTATTTT. Its translation is CASSRSATDTQYF. Rearrangement joined TRBV28 to TRBJ2-3; the D gene cannot be resolved reliably. Cut back by 5 bases and 2 bases, the V and J ends lie 8 bases apart. The CDR3 runs 13 residues from the cysteine to the phenylalanine. Only the CDR3 DNA stays, 39 bases, in frame from base 1. The CDR1 and CDR2 encoded by the germline V gene are MDHEN and SYDVKM.